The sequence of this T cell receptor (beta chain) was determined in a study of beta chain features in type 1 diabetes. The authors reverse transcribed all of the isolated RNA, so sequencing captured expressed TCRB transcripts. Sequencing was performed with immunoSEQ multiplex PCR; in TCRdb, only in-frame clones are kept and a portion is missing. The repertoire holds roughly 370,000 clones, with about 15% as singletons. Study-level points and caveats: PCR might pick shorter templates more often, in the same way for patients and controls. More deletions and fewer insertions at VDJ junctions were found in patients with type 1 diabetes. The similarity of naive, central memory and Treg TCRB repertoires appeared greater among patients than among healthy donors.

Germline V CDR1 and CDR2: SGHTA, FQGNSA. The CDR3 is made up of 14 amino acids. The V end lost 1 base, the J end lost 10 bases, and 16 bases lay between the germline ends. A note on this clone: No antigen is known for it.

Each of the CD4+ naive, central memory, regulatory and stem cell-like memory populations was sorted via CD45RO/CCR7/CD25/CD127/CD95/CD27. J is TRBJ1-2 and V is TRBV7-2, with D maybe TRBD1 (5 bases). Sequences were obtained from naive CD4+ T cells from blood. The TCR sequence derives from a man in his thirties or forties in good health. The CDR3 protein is CASSLVTEGRTYTF. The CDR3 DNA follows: TGTGCCAGCAGCTTAGTGACGGAGGGGCGAACCTACACCTTC. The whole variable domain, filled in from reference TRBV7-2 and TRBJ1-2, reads GAGVSQSPSNKVTEKGKDVELRCDPISGHTALYWYRQSLGQGLEFLIYFQGNSAPDKSGLPSDRFSAERTGGSVSTLTIQRTQQEDSAVYLCASSLVTEGRTYTFGSGTRLTVV.